The 15 T cell receptor beta chains listed next were all sequenced from one sample in a study of cytomegalovirus exposure and HLA in healthy donors. PCR involved 60 Vbeta and 13 Jbeta primers. Profiling relied on immunoSEQ multiplex PCR, and the TCRdb table lists in-frame clones only, not all of them. The repertoire holds roughly 80,000 clones, 70% to 85% seen once, with 7% to 9% in the top ten. Sequenced sample: PBMCs. The receptors shown here come from a woman between 40 and 50 years old in good health and CMV-seronegative.

The chain carries TRBV7-9 and TRBJ2-1; TRBD2 aligns across 14 bases. From germline, CDR1 is SEHNR and CDR2 FQNEAQ (reference sequence). This CDR3 has 19 residues. The V and J ends lost 11 bases and 1 base, in that order; junction bases with no gene match: 16. The CDR3 DNA reads as TGTGCCTGCCCGACCGGGACTAGCGGGAGCCAACCTTCCTACAATGAGCAGTTCTTC. It yields the protein CACPTGTSGSQPSYNEQFF. The whole variable domain, filled in from reference TRBV7-9 and TRBJ2-1, reads DTGVSQNPRHKITKRGQNVTFRCDPISEHNRLYWYRQTLGQGPEFLTYFQNEAQLEKSRLLSDRFSAERPKGSFSTLEIQRTEQGDSAMYLCACPTGTSGSQPSYNEQFFGPGTRLTVL.

The chain employs TRBV28 and TRBJ1-3, with 9 bases lining up with TRBD1. Germline CDR1 reads MDHEN; CDR2 reads SYDVKM. With 6 bases clipped from V and 3 bases from J, the junction kept 12 bases outside the gene matches. This CDR3 contains 17 residues. The CDR3 DNA reads TGTGCCAGCAGCCCCCAAACAGGGGGCAGAGGTGGAAACACCATATATTTT. It is translated as CASSPQTGGRGGNTIYF.

The chain uses TRBV28 and TRBJ2-2, with 7 positions matching TRBD2. This CDR3 region has 15 residues. The V and J ends lost 4 bases and 3 bases, in that order; junction bases with no gene match: 5. The V gene's germline CDR1 is MDHEN and CDR2 SYDVKM. CDR3 protein: CASSSRLAHTGELFF. CDR3 nucleotide sequence: TGTGCCAGCAGTTCCAGACTAGCACACACCGGGGAGCTGTTTTTT.

This clone was counted a few times. This chain connects TRBV10-3 to TRBJ2-7; 9 bases line up with TRBD1. CDR3 length: 14 amino acids. Looked up from germline, CDR1 is ENHRY and CDR2 is SYGVKD. The junction had 10 bases not matched to a gene; V was cut back by 10 bases and J by 3 bases. The DNA of the CDR3 is TGTGCCACCTCGGGGACAGGGTTCCTCTACGAGCAGTACTTC. Encoded protein: CATSGTGFLYEQYF.

The chain has TRBV5-6 and TRBJ2-3; 10 positions agree with TRBD1. The CDR3 has 14 residues. J gave up 4 bases and V 4 bases, and 3 bases lay outside the gene matches. CDR1 SGHDT and CDR2 YYEEEE come from the germline V gene. The CDR3 is CASSPGTGADTQYF. The CDR3 region has the DNA TGTGCCAGCAGCCCCGGGACAGGGGCAGATACGCAGTATTTT.

This clone was detected only a few times. This sequence joins TRBV5-4 and TRBJ2-3, with TRBD1 as a possible D gene (5 bases). CDR3 size: 15 residues. V lost 0 bases, J lost 2 bases, and 10 bases lay in between. Germline V gene lookup returns CDR1 SGHNT and CDR2 YYREEE (reference sequence). CDR3 loop: CASSLAQGITDTQYF. The CDR3 DNA sequence: TGTGCCAGCAGCTTGGCTCAGGGAATCACAGATACGCAGTATTTT. The whole variable domain, remainder taken from reference TRBV5-4 and TRBJ2-3, is ETGVTQSPTHLIKTRGQQVTLRCSSQSGHNTVSWYQQALGQGPQFIFQYYREEENGRGNFPPRFSGLQFPNYSSELNVNALELDDSALYLCASSLAQGITDTQYFGPGTRLTVL.

This chain joins TRBV6-6 and TRBJ2-7; D is possibly TRBD1 (5 bases). CDR1 and CDR2 (germline): MNHNY, SVGAGI (reference sequence). The V end was cut by 5 bases, the J end by 1 base, with 18 bases between. This CDR3 is built from 16 residues. The CDR3 nucleotides read TGTGCCAGCAGTCCCCGCTCCGACAGATATTCCTACGAGCAGTACTTC. It yields the protein CASSPRSDRYSYEQYF.

The CDR3 nucleotides read TGTGCCAGCACCCAACGCGGGGCCGGGACTAGCCTGTTCTTC. Its protein is CASTQRGAGTSLFF. The V call is TRBV6-6, the J call TRBJ2-1; 9 nucleotides match TRBD2. From germline, CDR1 is MNHNY and CDR2 SVGAGI (reference sequence). V trimming: 7 bases; J trimming: 15 bases; junction bases outside the gene matches: 16. The CDR3 covers 14 residues.

The chain employs TRBV7-8 and TRBJ2-1; no reliable D call. The CDR3 consists of 13 residues. Germline lookup yields CDR1 SGHVS and CDR2 FQNEAQ. The V end lost 6 bases, the J end lost 3 bases, and 9 bases lay between the germline ends. The CDR3 sequence is CASRPNSYNEQFF. The CDR3 DNA sequence: TGTGCCAGCAGACCCAACAGCTACAATGAGCAGTTCTTC.

The chain carries TRBV6-5 and TRBJ1-4, with a possible D match to TRBD1 (6 bases). The V end lost 4 bases, the J end lost 8 bases, and 14 bases lay between the germline ends. In germline, CDR1 is MNHEY, CDR2 SVGAGI. The CDR3 covers 14 residues. The CDR3 spells CASSLFRGGEKLFF. CDR3 DNA sequence: TGTGCCAGCAGTTTATTCAGGGGCGGAGAAAAACTGTTTTTT.

V is TRBV6-5 and J is TRBJ2-3; TRBD2 is a possible D gene (5 bases). The ends were cut back, 4 bases at V and 1 base at J, with 15 bases in the middle. CDR1 is MNHEY, CDR2 SVGAGI, per germline. This CDR3 spans 16 amino acids. The CDR3 DNA reads as TGTGCCAGCAGTTCGGCCCTGACGCGGGGCACAGATACGCAGTATTTT. This translates into CASSSALTRGTDTQYF.

CDR3 DNA sequence: TGTGCCAGCAGTGGAACAGGGGGCCAAGAGACCCAGTACTTC. Residues: CASSGTGGQETQYF. The chain recombines TRBV6-1 with TRBJ2-5; 8 nucleotides agree with TRBD1. Per germline, CDR1 MNHNS and CDR2 SASEGT. V trimming: 4 bases; J trimming: 1 base; junction bases outside the gene matches: 2. The CDR3 consists of 14 residues.

The count of this clone is one. The CDR3 bases are TGTGCCACCAGCAGAGATCGGGGAGAGACCCAGTACTTC. Translating it yields CATSRDRGETQYF. The chain recombines TRBV15 with TRBJ2-5; TRBD2 is a possible D gene (5 bases). Trimming took 0 bases from V and 4 from J, leaving 6 bases between them. CDR1 is LNHNV and CDR2 is YYDKDF in the germline V gene (reference sequence). The CDR3 spans 13 residues. The whole variable domain, filled in from reference TRBV15 and TRBJ2-5, reads DAMVIQNPRYQVTQFGKPVTLSCSQTLNHNVMYWYQQKSSQAPKLLFHYYDKDFNNEADTPDNFQSRRPNTSFCFLDIRSPGLGDTAMYLCATSRDRGETQYFGPGTRLLVL.

The chain links TRBV7-3 to TRBJ2-5; 9 bases align to TRBD1. CDR1 and CDR2 (germline): SGHTA, FQGTGA. This CDR3 is 16 amino acids long. Trimming took 4 bases from V and 4 from J; bases not matched to a gene: 10. The CDR3 coding sequence is TGTGCCAGCAGCTGGGACAGGGCGATGGGTAGAGAGACCCAGTACTTC. Translating gives CASSWDRAMGRETQYF. The full variable domain, in which reference TRBV7-3 and TRBJ2-5 provide the parts outside the CDR3, is GAGVSQTPSNKVTEKGKYVELRCDPISGHTALYWYRQSLGQGPEFLIYFQGTGAADDSGLPNDRFFAVRPEGSVSTLKIQRTERGDSAVYLCASSWDRAMGRETQYFGPGTRLLVL.

The V and J genes are TRBV7-2 and TRBJ1-4; 10 bases are shared with TRBD1. CDR1 is SGHTA and CDR2 is FQGNSA in the germline V gene. Germline trimming cut 4 bases from V and 7 bases from J; bases unmatched to any gene: 3. This CDR3 comprises 14 residues. The chain's CDR3 is CASSWDRGIEKLFF. CDR3 sequence (DNA): TGTGCCAGCAGCTGGGACAGGGGAATTGAAAAACTGTTTTTT. Complete variable domain (other parts from reference TRBV7-2 and TRBJ1-4): GAGVSQSPSNKVTEKGKDVELRCDPISGHTALYWYRQSLGQGLEFLIYFQGNSAPDKSGLPSDRFSAERTGGSVSTLTIQRTQQEDSAVYLCASSWDRGIEKLFFGSGTQLSVL.